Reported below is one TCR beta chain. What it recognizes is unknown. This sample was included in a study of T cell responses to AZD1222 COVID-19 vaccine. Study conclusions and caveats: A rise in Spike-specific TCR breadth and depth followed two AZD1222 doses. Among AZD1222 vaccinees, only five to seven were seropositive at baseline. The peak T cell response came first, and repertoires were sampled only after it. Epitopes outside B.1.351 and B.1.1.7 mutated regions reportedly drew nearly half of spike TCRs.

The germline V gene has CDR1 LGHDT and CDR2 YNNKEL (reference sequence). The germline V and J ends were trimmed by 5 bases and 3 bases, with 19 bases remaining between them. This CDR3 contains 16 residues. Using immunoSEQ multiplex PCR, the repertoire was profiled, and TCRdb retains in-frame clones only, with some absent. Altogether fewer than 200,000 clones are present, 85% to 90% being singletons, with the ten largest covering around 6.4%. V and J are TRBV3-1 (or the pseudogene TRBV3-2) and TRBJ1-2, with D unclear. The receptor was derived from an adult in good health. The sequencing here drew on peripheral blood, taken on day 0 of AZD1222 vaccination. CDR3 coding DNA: TGTGCCAGCAGCGCCACGCGCTCCGGGTGGGACTATGGCTACACCTTC. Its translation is CASSATRSGWDYGYTF.